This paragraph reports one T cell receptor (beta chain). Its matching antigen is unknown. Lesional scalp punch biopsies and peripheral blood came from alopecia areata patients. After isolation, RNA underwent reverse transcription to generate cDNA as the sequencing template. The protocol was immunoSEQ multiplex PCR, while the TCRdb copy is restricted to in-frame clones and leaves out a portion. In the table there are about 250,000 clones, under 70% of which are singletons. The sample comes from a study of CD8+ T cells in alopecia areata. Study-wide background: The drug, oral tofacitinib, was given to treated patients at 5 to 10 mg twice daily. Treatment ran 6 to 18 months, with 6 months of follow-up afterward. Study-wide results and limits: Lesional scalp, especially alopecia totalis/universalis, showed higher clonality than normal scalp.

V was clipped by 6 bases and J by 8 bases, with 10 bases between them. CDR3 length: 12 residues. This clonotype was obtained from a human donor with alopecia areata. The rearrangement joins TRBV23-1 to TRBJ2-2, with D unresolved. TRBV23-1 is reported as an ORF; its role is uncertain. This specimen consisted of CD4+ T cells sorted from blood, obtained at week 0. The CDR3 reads CASRDLGGELFF. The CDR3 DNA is TGCGCCAGCAGGGACCTTGGAGGGGAGCTGTTTTTT.